The 9 T cell receptor beta chains presented below share a single source sample, sequenced in a study of human T cells and chemical hapten exposure. TCRdb redid the calling of the RACE reads with MiXCR, one entry per CDR3 protein. This repertoire shows 280,000 or so distinct CDR3 sequences, almost 8% found once; its top ten account for about 1.2%. Time point of the sample: pre-sensitization, week 0. The sample's treatment: therapeutic diphenylcyclopropenone sensitization with weekly scalp DPC. This sample comprised whole blood, obtained in connection with sensitization to the hapten diphenylcyclopropenone (DPC). The source of these receptors is a man aged 18 to 29 with alopecia areata. Some clones in this sample may be carry-over from other donors' samples.

This clonotype was found a few times. The rearrangement uses TRBV6-1 and TRBJ2-3; D remains ambiguous. Trimming stripped 1 base from V and 6 bases from J, with 8 bases between. CDR1 is MNHNS, CDR2 SASEGT, per germline. This CDR3 has 13 amino acids. For the CDR3, the DNA is TGTGCCAGCAGTGAAGGTCAACGGGATACGCAGTATTTT. Translation gives CASSEGQRDTQYF.

This clonotype appeared a few times. This chain connects TRBV4-3 to TRBJ1-2; D remains unclear. This CDR3 is 16 amino acids long. Trimming shortened V by 0 bases and J by 2 bases, and 13 bases separated the two germline ends. The germline gives CDR1 LGHNA, CDR2 YSLEER. CDR3 DNA: TGCGCCAGCAGCCAAGATCCAGGAACCTCCAACTATGGCTACACCTTC. Translating it yields CASSQDPGTSNYGYTF.

This clonotype was counted a few times. The V and J genes are TRBV20-1 and TRBJ2-1, with D perhaps TRBD1 (5 bases). Germline CDR1 reads DFQATT; CDR2 reads SNEGSKA (reference sequence). Trimming cost V 3 bases and J 2 bases, with 20 bases left between them. The CDR3 has 17 residues. The CDR3 bases are TGCAGTGCTAGGGACGAACTAACCAGGGTAACCTACAATGAGCAGTTCTTC. This encodes CSARDELTRVTYNEQFF.

There are many counts of this clonotype. V usage is TRBV6-5 and J usage is TRBJ2-7, with D possibly being TRBD1 (6 bases). V gave up 0 bases and J gave up 0 bases, with 18 bases separating them. Germline values: CDR1 MNHEY, CDR2 SVGAGI. This CDR3 spans 18 amino acids. The CDR3 loop is CASSYSNGQGGSSYEQYV. The CDR3 nucleotides are TGTGCCAGCAGTTACTCGAACGGACAAGGGGGTAGCTCCTACGAGCAGTACGTC.

The sample holds a few counts of this clonotype. The chain is built from TRBV29-1 and TRBJ2-1, with D tentatively TRBD1 (6 bases). Germline assignment: CDR1 SQVTM and CDR2 ANQGSEA. The CDR3 spans 12 residues. V was trimmed by 4 bases and J by 6 bases, leaving 10 bases between them. The CDR3 sequence: CSVVGQSNEQFF. CDR3 in DNA: TGCAGCGTTGTTGGACAGTCCAATGAGCAGTTCTTC.

This clonotype was counted a few times. The genes are TRBV29-1 and TRBJ2-3; D ambiguous. Looked up from germline, CDR1 is SQVTM and CDR2 is ANQGSEA. The germline V and J ends were trimmed by 0 bases and 1 base, with 14 bases remaining between them. The CDR3 consists of 16 residues. In nucleotides, the CDR3 is TGCAGCGTTGAAGATCCTGCTAGGGTCGGCACAGATACGCAGTATTTT. This translates into CSVEDPARVGTDTQYF.

This clonotype was seen only a few times. The gene calls are TRBV15 and TRBJ1-4, with 9 bases that match TRBD1. The CDR3 totals 15 residues. Germline V gene data show CDR1 as LNHNV and CDR2 as YYDKDF (reference sequence). With 5 bases clipped from V and 2 bases from J, the junction kept 3 bases outside the gene matches. CDR3 sequence: CATSVGQGTNEKLFF. The DNA of the CDR3 is TGTGCCACCAGCGTTGGACAGGGGACTAATGAAAAACTGTTTTTT.

The genes are TRBV12-3 or TRBV12-4 and TRBJ2-5, with 7 bases lining up with TRBD1. V dropped 6 bases and J dropped 2; count of bases not matched to a gene: 3. The CDR3 length is 13 residues. The CDR3 region is CASSWGQQETQYF. CDR3 in DNA: TGTGCCAGCAGCTGGGGACAGCAAGAGACCCAGTACTTC.

This clonotype was counted between two and nine times. The chain carries TRBV29-1 and TRBJ2-1; no clear D gene. Trimming removed 7 bases at V and 0 bases at J, with 13 bases between. Per the germline V gene, CDR1 is SQVTM and CDR2 is ANQGSEA. The CDR3 spans 14 residues. The DNA for the CDR3 is TGCAGCGCTGTCTGGGTTGACTCCTACAATGAGCAGTTCTTC. Translation gives CSAVWVDSYNEQFF.